This is a list of T cell receptor beta chains from one sample in a study of immune cell composition in non-small cell lung cancer. Using immunoSEQ multiplex PCR, the repertoire was profiled, and TCRdb retains in-frame clones only, with some absent. This table holds more than 800 clones, 82% found once. The sample comprised non-adjacent lung tissue. The receptors here all came from a human donor with non-small cell lung cancer. CDR3s leave out the opening cysteine and the closing phenylalanine or tryptophan. The listing skips clone size in some rows; elsewhere it reads once, few, many or a size class.

len: 15; j_gene: TRBJ2-2; v_gene: TRBV5-6; abundance: .; CDR3aa: ASSLGMGLQNTGELF
len: 13; j_gene: TRBJ1-4; v_gene: TRBV13; abundance: .; CDR3aa: ASSLRTGDNEKLF
len: 14; j_gene: TRBJ1-3; v_gene: TRBV4-2; abundance: .; CDR3aa: ASSQVPGDSGNTIY
len: 13; j_gene: TRBJ1-2; v_gene: TRBV6-6; abundance: .; CDR3aa: ASSPDRGWGGGYT
len: 12; j_gene: TRBJ2-3; v_gene: TRBV7-9; abundance: .; CDR3aa: ASSLTSSTDTQY
len: 14; j_gene: TRBJ2-3; v_gene: TRBV29-1; abundance: .; CDR3aa: SAQPQGARGTDTQY
len: 11; j_gene: TRBJ1-2; v_gene: TRBV14; abundance: .; CDR3aa: ASSRDTYYGYT
len: 12; j_gene: TRBJ2-7; v_gene: TRBV5-6; abundance: .; CDR3aa: ASRTSGRSDEQY
len: 13; j_gene: TRBJ1-1; v_gene: TRBV6-6; abundance: .; CDR3aa: ASSYSGTQNTEAF
len: 10; j_gene: TRBJ1-6; v_gene: TRBV5-8; abundance: few; CDR3aa: ASSISYSALH
len: 15; j_gene: TRBJ2-1; v_gene: TRBV9; abundance: .; CDR3aa: ASSVGTSGGFYNEQF
len: 15; j_gene: TRBJ1-3; v_gene: TRBV5-1; abundance: .; CDR3aa: ASSRGRGITSGNTIY
len: 13; j_gene: TRBJ2-1; v_gene: TRBV5-1; abundance: .; CDR3aa: ASSLVPGNHNEQF
len: 12; j_gene: TRBJ1-1; v_gene: TRBV4-3; abundance: .; CDR3aa: ASSIWGGNTEAF
len: 11; j_gene: TRBJ1-1; v_gene: TRBV6-5; abundance: .; CDR3aa: ASSYVADTEAF
len: 11; j_gene: TRBJ1-5; v_gene: TRBV6-5; abundance: once; CDR3aa: ASKGQGNQPQH
len: 13; j_gene: TRBJ2-2; v_gene: TRBV5-6; abundance: .; CDR3aa: ASSLMGAVTGELF
len: 13; j_gene: TRBJ2-1; v_gene: TRBV6-6; abundance: .; CDR3aa: ASSSSGTGGNEQF
len: 11; j_gene: TRBJ2-5; v_gene: TRBV15; abundance: .; CDR3aa: ATSSRRVETQY
len: 12; j_gene: TRBJ2-1; v_gene: TRBV6-6; abundance: .; CDR3aa: ASSSRDRNNEQF
len: 13; j_gene: TRBJ2-2; v_gene: TRBV5-1; abundance: .; CDR3aa: ASSFGSGNTGELF
len: 13; j_gene: TRBJ2-5; v_gene: TRBV6-6; abundance: once; CDR3aa: ASSYSGDMGETQY
len: 15; j_gene: TRBJ2-3; v_gene: TRBV5-1; abundance: .; CDR3aa: ASSGGTSGDFTDTQY
len: 11; j_gene: TRBJ1-4; v_gene: TRBV4-1; abundance: .; CDR3aa: ASSQEFPGKLF
len: 12; j_gene: TRBJ2-7; v_gene: TRBV21-1; abundance: few; CDR3aa: ASSRDRASGEQY
len: 13; j_gene: TRBJ2-7; v_gene: TRBV15; abundance: .; CDR3aa: ATSRDPGGTNEQY
len: 14; j_gene: TRBJ1-2; v_gene: TRBV4-2; abundance: .; CDR3aa: ASSQGGTDSHYGYT
len: 15; j_gene: TRBJ2-7; v_gene: TRBV27; abundance: once; CDR3aa: ASRQSIPGHPNYEQY
len: 12; j_gene: TRBJ2-7; v_gene: TRBV6-5; abundance: .; CDR3aa: ASRVSGHSYEQY
len: 12; j_gene: TRBJ2-5; v_gene: TRBV5-6; abundance: .; CDR3aa: ASSLLTAQETQY
len: 12; j_gene: TRBJ2-1; v_gene: TRBV2; abundance: .; CDR3aa: ASRGTGTNNEQF
len: 13; j_gene: TRBJ2-1; v_gene: TRBV4-3; abundance: .; CDR3aa: ASSQGQGAFDEQF
len: 13; j_gene: TRBJ2-7; v_gene: TRBV6-1; abundance: .; CDR3aa: ASSEDGTGGYEQY
len: 12; j_gene: TRBJ2-7; v_gene: TRBV2; abundance: .; CDR3aa: ASKAGTHSYEQY
len: 15; j_gene: TRBJ1-2; v_gene: TRBV5-4; abundance: .; CDR3aa: ASSPTWGRTSNYGYT
len: 15; j_gene: TRBJ1-4; v_gene: TRBV9; abundance: .; CDR3aa: ASSVGYRGLSNEKLF
len: 13; j_gene: TRBJ2-1; v_gene: TRBV19; abundance: .; CDR3aa: ASSDPRWGVDEQF
len: 14; j_gene: TRBJ2-5; v_gene: TRBV7-6; abundance: .; CDR3aa: ASRKRGAGYQETQY
len: 14; j_gene: TRBJ2-1; v_gene: TRBV7-9; abundance: .; CDR3aa: ASSPVPGSSQNEQF
len: 11; j_gene: TRBJ1-5; v_gene: TRBV7-2; abundance: .; CDR3aa: ASSLWRDQPQH
len: 12; j_gene: TRBJ1-6; v_gene: TRBV25-1; abundance: .; CDR3aa: ASSDPSWGPPLH
len: 13; j_gene: TRBJ1-5; v_gene: TRBV10-3; abundance: .; CDR3aa: AISKTGDSNQPQH
len: 14; j_gene: TRBJ2-7; v_gene: TRBV2; abundance: .; CDR3aa: ASSEQGTGVTYEQY
len: 12; j_gene: TRBJ2-5; v_gene: TRBV27; abundance: .; CDR3aa: ASSFARGWETQY
len: 13; j_gene: TRBJ2-3; v_gene: TRBV12-5; abundance: .; CDR3aa: ASGLGQGTGNTQY
len: 14; j_gene: TRBJ2-3; v_gene: TRBV28; abundance: .; CDR3aa: ASSQPGQGSTDTQY
len: 12; j_gene: TRBJ1-2; v_gene: TRBV5-1; abundance: .; CDR3aa: ASRGGSANYGYT
len: 12; j_gene: TRBJ1-1; v_gene: TRBV5-1; abundance: few; CDR3aa: ASSHSGGYTEAF
len: 12; j_gene: TRBJ1-5; v_gene: TRBV6-9; abundance: .; CDR3aa: ASSTKAGAQPQH
len: 12; j_gene: TRBJ2-7; v_gene: TRBV18; abundance: few; CDR3aa: ASSDREGDYEQY
len: 12; j_gene: TRBJ2-7; v_gene: TRBV5-5; abundance: .; CDR3aa: ASSLAGGSYEQY
len: 8; j_gene: TRBJ1-2; v_gene: TRBV6-6; abundance: .; CDR3aa: ASSYYGYT
len: 11; j_gene: TRBJ1-5; v_gene: TRBV7-2; abundance: .; CDR3aa: ASSLWRDQPQH
len: 12; j_gene: TRBJ1-1; v_gene: TRBV5-1; abundance: .; CDR3aa: ASSLAGGYTEAF
len: 15; j_gene: TRBJ2-3; v_gene: TRBV27; abundance: .; CDR3aa: ASSPGTSGRGTDMQY
len: 12; j_gene: TRBJ1-1; v_gene: TRBV19; abundance: large; CDR3aa: ASSPGQGWTEAF
len: 12; j_gene: TRBJ2-3; v_gene: TRBV6-1; abundance: .; CDR3aa: ASTRRGGADTQY
len: 14; j_gene: TRBJ2-7; v_gene: TRBV10-1; abundance: once; CDR3aa: ASSESSGLAGAEQY
len: 15; j_gene: TRBJ2-2; v_gene: TRBV7-6; abundance: .; CDR3aa: ASSLVQGQRYTGELF